This T cell receptor beta chain was recovered during a study of blood T cell repertoires in COVID-19. The protocol was immunoSEQ multiplex PCR, while the TCRdb copy is restricted to in-frame clones and leaves out a portion. The sample gives under 250,000 clones, around 83% of which show up once; roughly 9.8% is in the top ten. Germline-derived CDR1 and CDR2 are KGHDR and SFDVKD. The CDR3 consists of 17 residues. The V end was cut by 0 bases, the J end by 5 bases, with 18 bases between. The receptor was derived from a man older than 75 with acute or convalescent COVID-19. The sample taken for sequencing was peripheral blood. V and J are TRBV24-1 and TRBJ1-1; possible D gene TRBD1, 5 bases. The CDR3 bases are TGTGCCACCAGTGATTTGGGCCCAGACAGTATTGGAACTGAAGCTTTCTTT. Translated: CATSDLGPDSIGTEAFF.